These 18 T cell receptor beta chains were all obtained from the same sample, sequenced in a study of blood T cell repertoires in COVID-19 (dated by TCRdb to 2020 to 2022). Library preparation employed the immunoSEQ multiplex PCR assay. TCRdb limited this immuneACCESS table to in-frame rearrangements with V and J called. A share of clones is missing; checked studies link under half to unresolved V genes, and the rest is unexplained. Counted in this sample were under 85,000 clones; about 81% of them appeared once. About 15% of the sample goes to the ten largest clones. Material for sequencing was peripheral blood. These receptors all come from a man at least 80 years old with acute or convalescent COVID-19.

The gene calls are TRBV5-6 and TRBJ1-1; TRBD1 is a possible D gene (6 bases). The CDR3 covers 15 residues. Germline lookup yields CDR1 SGHDT and CDR2 YYEEEE. Between the trimmed V and J ends, which lost 8 bases and 3 bases, there was a span of 20 bases. The CDR3 DNA sequence: TGTGCCAGTAAGTACAGGGTTTTGAGGGACACTGAAGCTTTCTTT. Protein product: CASKYRVLRDTEAFF.

V and J are TRBV3-1 (or the pseudogene TRBV3-2) and TRBJ2-5; TRBD2 matches at 12 bases. The germline V gene has CDR1 LGHDT and CDR2 YNNKEL (reference sequence). The V segment lost 4 bases and the J segment 2 bases; nucleotides outside the gene matches: 5. The CDR3 sequence is 16 residues long. The CDR3 DNA follows: TGTGCCAGCAGCCGACGACTAGCGGGGGAGCAAGAGACCCAGTACTTC. Amino acids: CASSRRLAGEQETQYF.

V gene TRBV6-6 combines with J gene TRBJ2-3; D not certain. Germline V CDR1 and CDR2: MNHNY, SVGAGI (reference sequence). This CDR3 spans 12 amino acids. Trimming cost V 4 bases and J 4 bases, with 6 bases left between them. The CDR3 loop is CASSSTADTQYF. In DNA, the CDR3 is TGTGCCAGCAGTTCTACAGCAGATACGCAGTATTTT.

The chain employs TRBV19 and TRBJ2-1, with TRBD1 matching 8 bases. The CDR3 is 15 amino acids. The V segment lost 3 bases and the J segment 7 bases; nucleotides outside the gene matches: 8. Looked up from germline, CDR1 is LNHDA and CDR2 is SQIVND (reference sequence). The CDR3 coding sequence is TGTGCCAGTAGTATTAGGGCAGGGGGCCTGAATGAGCAGTTCTTC. This sequence encodes CASSIRAGGLNEQFF.

The chain carries TRBV19 and TRBJ2-7; the match to TRBD2 covers 7 bases. Germline V CDR1 and CDR2: LNHDA, SQIVND (reference sequence). The CDR3 is 15 amino acids. With 5 bases clipped from V and 3 bases from J, the junction kept 10 bases outside the gene matches. CDR3 DNA sequence: TGTGCCAGTAGTTGGAATGGCGGGAGTGGCTACGAGCAGTACTTC. The encoded protein is CASSWNGGSGYEQYF.

The chain links TRBV19 to TRBJ1-6, with no clear D. The germline gives CDR1 LNHDA, CDR2 SQIVND (reference sequence). This CDR3 contains 14 residues. V lost 7 bases, J lost 9 bases, and 16 bases lay in between. The CDR3 DNA reads as TGTGCCAGTACCCCCGGGATTATCGTTTCACCCCTCCACTTT. It encodes CASTPGIIVSPLHF.

The chain has TRBV9 and TRBJ2-1; TRBD2 agrees at 9 bases. CDR1 and CDR2 (germline): SGDLS, YYNGEE. This CDR3 has 14 residues. With 2 bases clipped from V and 8 bases from J, the junction kept 5 bases outside the gene matches. As DNA, the CDR3 is TGTGCCAGCAGCGTCGTAGCGGGAGTGGATGAGCAGTTCTTC. This translates into CASSVVAGVDEQFF. Complete variable domain (other parts from reference TRBV9 and TRBJ2-1): DSGVTQTPKHLITATGQRVTLRCSPRSGDLSVYWYQQSLDQGLQFLIQYYNGEERAKGNILERFSAQQFPDLHSELNLSSLELGDSALYFCASSVVAGVDEQFFGPGTRLTVL.

In DNA, the CDR3 is TGTGCCAGCAGTGGACAGGTGGGGGACCTTCGGAATGAGCAGTTCTTC. Encoded protein: CASSGQVGDLRNEQFF. This chain joins TRBV6-1 and TRBJ2-1; the D gene is possibly TRBD1 (6 bases). From germline, CDR1 is MNHNS and CDR2 SASEGT. CDR3 length equals 16 residues. Trimming took 4 bases from V and 7 from J, leaving 20 bases between them.

The rearrangement links TRBV4-1 to TRBJ2-7; D is undetermined. There are 16 residues in the CDR3. Germline V gene data show CDR1 as MGHRA and CDR2 as YSYEKL. Trimming left V 3 bases short and J 3 bases short, with 18 bases between. This CDR3 is CASSQGKEELFYEQYF. DNA of the CDR3: TGCGCCAGCAGCCAGGGTAAAGAGGAGCTTTTCTACGAGCAGTACTTC.

The chain uses TRBV7-2 and TRBJ1-1; no reliable D call. The CDR3 loop spans 13 amino acids. V was cut by 5 bases and J by 7 bases, with 14 bases left in between. Germline lookup yields CDR1 SGHTA and CDR2 FQGNSA. The CDR3 DNA reads TGTGCCAGCAGCCGGCCCCCCTACAGTGAAGCTTTCTTT. Amino acid sequence: CASSRPPYSEAFF.

The chain links TRBV11-2 to TRBJ1-1; D ambiguous. Germline assignment: CDR1 SGHAT and CDR2 FQNNGV. Between the trimmed V and J ends, which lost 1 base and 9 bases, there was a span of 9 bases. The CDR3 is 12 amino acids. The CDR3 nucleotides are TGTGCCAGCAGCTTAGTGGGAGGGAAAGCTTTCTTT. Residues: CASSLVGGKAFF. Supplemented by reference TRBV11-2 and TRBJ1-1, the full variable domain reads EAGVAQSPRYKIIEKRQSVAFWCNPISGHATLYWYQQILGQGPKLLIQFQNNGVVDDSQLPKDRFSAERLKGVDSTLKIQPAKLEDSAVYLCASSLVGGKAFFGQGTRLTVV.

V is TRBV20-1 and J is TRBJ1-1; the D gene is possibly TRBD1 (6 bases). CDR3 length: 11 amino acids. The V gene's germline CDR1 is DFQATT and CDR2 SNEGSKA (reference sequence). V lost 2 bases, J lost 8 bases, and 9 bases lay in between. CDR3 residues: CSARTGTEAFF. For the CDR3, the DNA is TGCAGTGCTAGAACAGGGACCGAAGCTTTCTTT.

The chain joins TRBV11-2 to TRBJ2-7; tentative D call: TRBD2 (5 bases). V lost 5 bases, J lost 5 bases, and 16 bases lay in between. Germline V gene lookup returns CDR1 SGHAT and CDR2 FQNNGV. The CDR3 totals 14 residues. This CDR3 is CASSLLQRRDEQYF. CDR3 DNA sequence: TGTGCCAGCAGCCTACTGCAGCGGCGGGACGAGCAGTACTTC.

This clone was picked up a small number of times. This chain uses TRBV7-9 with TRBJ2-7; D is ambiguous. Germline values: CDR1 SEHNR, CDR2 FQNEAQ (reference sequence). The CDR3 contains 14 residues. V gave up 1 base and J gave up 2 bases, with 9 bases separating them. CDR3 DNA: TGTGCCAGCAGCTTAGGTGTTATCCCCTACGAGCAGTACTTC. Residues: CASSLGVIPYEQYF.

The CDR3 DNA follows: TGTGCCAGCAGTTCCCCAGGGATAGCGGGAGGTTCCACCGGGGAGCTGTTTTTT. It translates to CASSSPGIAGGSTGELFF. The chain recombines TRBV27 with TRBJ2-2; 10 positions agree with TRBD2. The V segment lost 4 bases and the J segment 4 bases; nucleotides outside the gene matches: 12. Germline-derived CDR1 and CDR2 are MNHEY and SMNVEV (reference sequence). The length of the CDR3 is 18 residues.

The chain joins TRBV3-1 (or the pseudogene TRBV3-2) to TRBJ2-1, with 8 bases fitting TRBD2. CDR3 length: 13 residues. CDR1 and CDR2 from the germline V gene are LGHDT and YNNKEL (reference sequence). The junction had 6 bases not matched to a gene; V was cut back by 6 bases and J by 8 bases. CDR3 in DNA: TGTGCCAGCAGACCCAGCGGGGGCGATGAGCAGTTCTTC. This gives the protein CASRPSGGDEQFF.

The chain links TRBV11-1 to TRBJ2-1; D is undetermined. Germline V gene data show CDR1 as SGHAT and CDR2 as FQDESV (reference sequence). V gave up 0 bases and J gave up 5 bases, with 8 bases separating them. CDR3 size: 14 residues. The CDR3 region has the DNA TGTGCCAGCAGCTTAGCGAACTTAGACAATGAGCAGTTCTTC. Translation: CASSLANLDNEQFF. Looking up the rest from reference TRBV11-1 and TRBJ2-1 gives the full variable domain: EAEVAQSPRYKITEKSQAVAFWCDPISGHATLYWYRQILGQGPELLVQFQDESVVDDSQLPKDRFSAERLKGVDSTLKIQPAELGDSAMYLCASSLANLDNEQFFGPGTRLTVL.

The gene calls are TRBV5-1 and TRBJ2-2, with D unresolved. Germline V gene data show CDR1 as SGHRS and CDR2 as YFSETQ. This CDR3 has 14 amino acids. V lost 1 base to trimming and J lost 5 bases, with 9 bases between them. The DNA for the CDR3 is TGCGCCAGCAGCTTGCCAGGCCGGACCGGGGAGCTGTTTTTT. Protein: CASSLPGRTGELFF.